This TCR beta chain was identified during a study of OX40 agonist ivuxolimab in advanced cancers. Study context: Patients undergoing dose escalation presented with hepatocellular carcinoma, melanoma, renal cell or head and neck cancer.

CDR1 is MRHNA, CDR2 SNTAGT, per germline. Trimming took off 5 bases at V and 3 bases at J, with 19 bases between the two ends. The CDR3 is 16 amino acids. Produced via immunoSEQ multiplex PCR; TCRdb's table is partial and in-frame only. The sample carries some 16,000 clones, around 79% recorded once. The rearrangement joins TRBV6-4 to TRBJ1-1; tentative D call: TRBD1 (5 bases). The origin of this receptor is an adult with an advanced solid tumor such as melanoma, head and neck, liver or kidney cancer. This material consisted of CD4+ or CD8+ T cells sorted from blood, taken in a trial of the OX40 agonist ivuxolimab. CDR3: CASSPRGKGRDTEAFF. The CDR3 region has the DNA TGTGCCAGCAGTCCCCGTGGTAAGGGCAGGGACACTGAAGCTTTCTTT.